This T cell receptor (beta chain) originates from a study of T cells after yellow fever vaccination. V was pared by 3 bases and J by 4 bases, with 6 bases of the junction left unmatched. The CDR3 spans 15 residues. Per the germline V gene, CDR1 is SGHRS and CDR2 is YFSETQ. This clonotype was seen at least ten times. Its antigen is still unknown. TCRdb reprocessed the 5' RACE reads with MiXCR, giving one entry per CDR3 protein. The sample carries approximately 350,000 distinct CDR3 sequences, more than 9% recorded once. Study-wide points: Abundant clonotypes (contaminants from the bulk population) could be present in FACS-sorted repertoires. It was a weaker secondary response, yet one that peaked faster, at day 5 versus 15. CD4 and CD8 compartments shared a small share of clonotypes.

The specimen was PBMCs, collected on the day of the first yellow fever vaccination. V and J are TRBV5-1 and TRBJ2-3; 9 bases are shared with TRBD1. This clonotype was sampled from a man aged 18 to 29 who received the YFV17D yellow fever vaccine. The CDR3 spells CASSSTGGSADTQYF. The CDR3 DNA reads as TGCGCCAGCAGCTCGACAGGGGGTTCGGCAGATACGCAGTATTTT.